The 10 T cell receptor beta chains presented below share a single source sample, sequenced in a study of tumor-infiltrating lymphocytes in primary liver carcinoma. A primer in the constant region served to generate TCR beta cDNA from 450 to 600 ng of total RNA. Amplification in three nested multiplex PCR rounds with slightly modified ARM-PCR gave rise to TCR beta libraries. The opening two PCR rounds, approximately 10 cycles each, paired TRBV1-TRBV30 forward primers with a C-beta reverse primer. TCRdb called the multiplex PCR reads again in MiXCR, with one record for every CDR3 protein. The profile shows 150,000 to 200,000 distinct CDR3 sequences, over 45% of them singletons. Unsorted whole blood supplied the blood RNA, and germline DNA was isolated too. What was sequenced was peripheral blood. The receptors here all came from a middle-aged man with primary liver carcinoma and hepatitis B virus infection.

For this clonotype: A read error may explain this, as a much larger clone is one base away. The chain links TRBV11-2 to TRBJ2-2; perhaps TRBD2 as D (5 bases). There are 15 residues in the CDR3. V shed 7 bases and J shed 5 bases, with 17 bases lying between them. Per germline, CDR1 SGHAT and CDR2 FQNNGV. For the CDR3, the DNA is TGTGCCAGCACCCCCTTCGCCGGGGAGACCGGGGAGCTGTTTTTT. Its protein product is CASTPFAGETGELFF.

On this clonotype itself: The junction shows a germline mismatch at one end, possibly a read error. The V gene is TRBV12-3 or TRBV12-4, the J gene TRBJ2-1, with TRBD2 matching over 15 bases. The CDR3 sequence is 17 residues long. The CDR3 coding sequence is TGTGCCAGCAGCGCATATGGGACTAGCGGGAGGTATAATGAGCAGCTCTTC. It encodes CASSAYGTSGRYNEQLF.

CDR3 amino acids: CASSPRPDEQYF. The CDR3 DNA reads TGTGCCAGCAGCCCCCGGCCGGACGAGCAGTACTTC. The V call is TRBV11-1, the J call TRBJ2-7; D gene uncertain. Germline CDR1 reads SGHAT; CDR2 reads FQDESV (reference sequence). Trimming removed 5 bases from V and 5 bases from J, with 10 bases in between. This CDR3 has 12 residues.

The chain has TRBV2 and TRBJ2-5; D might be TRBD1 (6 bases). Deletions cut 6 bases from V and 3 bases from J, with 11 bases between. The CDR3 is 13 amino acids. Germline lookup yields CDR1 SNHLY and CDR2 FYNNEI. CDR3 bases: TGTGCCAGCAGAGACCGGGACAAAGAGACCCAGTACTTC. Translating gives CASRDRDKETQYF.

Concerning this clonotype itself: A much larger clone lies one base from this, so it may be a read error. This sequence joins TRBV11-2 and TRBJ2-3; D gene unclear. The CDR3 is 15 amino acids. Germline CDR1 and CDR2: SGHAT and FQNNGV. V was cut by 1 base and J by 4 bases, with 12 bases left in between. In nucleotides, the CDR3 is TGTGCCAGCAGCTTAGCAGTATATAACGCAGATACGCAGTATTTT. Translated, it gives CASSLAVYNADTQYF.

This clonotype was observed a few times. The chain joins TRBV4-2 to TRBJ2-2, with 8 bases lining up with TRBD1. The trim removed 0 bases at V and 1 base at J, leaving 7 bases unmatched. CDR1 and CDR2 (germline): LGHNA, YNFKEQ. This CDR3 is built from 18 residues. The CDR3 spells CASSQEGTGTGNTGELFF. CDR3 nucleotide sequence: TGTGCCAGCAGCCAAGAAGGGACGGGGACAGGGAACACCGGGGAGCTGTTTTTT.

In this sample, this clonotype turned up many times. V is TRBV29-1 and J is TRBJ2-1, with D possibly being TRBD1 (5 bases). The V and J ends lost 2 bases and 4 bases respectively, with 6 bases between them. In germline, CDR1 is SQVTM, CDR2 ANQGSEA. The CDR3 runs 12 residues. As DNA, the CDR3 is TGCAGCGTTGAAAGACAGTACAATGAGCAGTTCTTC. It is translated as CSVERQYNEQFF.

CDR3 nucleotide sequence: TGTGCCAGCCGTCCCGTGACGGGAGACCTTCGGGATACGCAGTATTTT. This encodes CASRPVTGDLRDTQYF. The rearrangement links TRBV11-1 to TRBJ2-3, with a possible D match to TRBD2 (6 bases). The CDR3 covers 16 residues. Trimming removed 8 bases from V and 6 bases from J, with 24 bases in between. Looked up from germline, CDR1 is SGHAT and CDR2 is FQDESV (reference sequence).

The CDR3 loop reads CASSQDRDRVSGYTF. As DNA, the CDR3 is TGTGCCAGCAGCCAAGACCGGGACAGGGTCTCCGGCTACACCTTC. The chain links TRBV4-2 to TRBJ1-2; 9 bases align to TRBD1. The CDR3 sequence is 15 residues long. Trimming at V came to 0 bases and at J to 8 bases, leaving 7 bases not matched to a gene. Per the germline V gene, CDR1 is LGHNA and CDR2 is YNFKEQ.

The table lists this clonotype with a count of one. The chain uses TRBV29-1 and TRBJ2-1; 12 nucleotides agree with TRBD2. The CDR3 covers 13 residues. The ends lost 7 bases at V and 8 bases at J; junction bases unmatched: 6. CDR1 SQVTM and CDR2 ANQGSEA come from the germline V gene. The chain's CDR3 is CSGTSGKLYEQFF. The CDR3, as DNA: TGCAGCGGGACTAGCGGGAAGCTCTATGAGCAGTTCTTC.